This TCR beta chain was obtained from a study of blood T cell repertoires in COVID-19. Study in general: Acute and convalescent COVID-19 samples came from the United States, Italy and Spain. From T cells, B-cell-depleted T cells, or PBMCs came the material, which was cDNA or gDNA.

Germline V CDR1 and CDR2: SGHRS, YFSETQ. The CDR3 sequence is 17 residues long. V shed 0 bases and J 7 bases; nucleotides not matched to a gene: 9. During active infection, Seattle patients enrolled and were then monitored through disease. Original analysis: The authors estimated nucleated cell counts from reference gene primer amplification. Generated by immunoSEQ multiplex PCR, the TCRdb table keeps only in-frame clones and is missing some. V, J and clone size are those of that table, while D and trimming were read from the DNA. The sample records about 49,000 clones, about 87% being singletons. Sequencing input: peripheral blood. The chain carries TRBV5-1 and TRBJ2-1; TRBD2 matches at 11 bases. The sequence was obtained from a woman at least 80 years old with COVID-19, enrolled during active disease. The CDR3, as DNA: TGCGCCAGCAGCTTGGATATAGCGGGAGGGTCAAATAATGAGCAGTTCTTC. Protein sequence: CASSLDIAGGSNNEQFF.